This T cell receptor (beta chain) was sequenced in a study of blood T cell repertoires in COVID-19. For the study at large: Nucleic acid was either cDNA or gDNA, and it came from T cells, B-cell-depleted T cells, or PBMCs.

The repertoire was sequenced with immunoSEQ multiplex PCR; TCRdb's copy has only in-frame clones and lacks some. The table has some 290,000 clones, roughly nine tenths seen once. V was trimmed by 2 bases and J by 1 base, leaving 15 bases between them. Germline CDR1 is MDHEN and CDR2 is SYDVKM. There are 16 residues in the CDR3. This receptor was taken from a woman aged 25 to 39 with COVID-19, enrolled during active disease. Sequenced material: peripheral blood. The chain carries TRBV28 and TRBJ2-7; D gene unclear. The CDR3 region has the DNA TGTGCCAGCAGTTTAGCCGGTCGATCTAGGTCCTACGAGCAGTACTTC. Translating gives CASSLAGRSRSYEQYF.